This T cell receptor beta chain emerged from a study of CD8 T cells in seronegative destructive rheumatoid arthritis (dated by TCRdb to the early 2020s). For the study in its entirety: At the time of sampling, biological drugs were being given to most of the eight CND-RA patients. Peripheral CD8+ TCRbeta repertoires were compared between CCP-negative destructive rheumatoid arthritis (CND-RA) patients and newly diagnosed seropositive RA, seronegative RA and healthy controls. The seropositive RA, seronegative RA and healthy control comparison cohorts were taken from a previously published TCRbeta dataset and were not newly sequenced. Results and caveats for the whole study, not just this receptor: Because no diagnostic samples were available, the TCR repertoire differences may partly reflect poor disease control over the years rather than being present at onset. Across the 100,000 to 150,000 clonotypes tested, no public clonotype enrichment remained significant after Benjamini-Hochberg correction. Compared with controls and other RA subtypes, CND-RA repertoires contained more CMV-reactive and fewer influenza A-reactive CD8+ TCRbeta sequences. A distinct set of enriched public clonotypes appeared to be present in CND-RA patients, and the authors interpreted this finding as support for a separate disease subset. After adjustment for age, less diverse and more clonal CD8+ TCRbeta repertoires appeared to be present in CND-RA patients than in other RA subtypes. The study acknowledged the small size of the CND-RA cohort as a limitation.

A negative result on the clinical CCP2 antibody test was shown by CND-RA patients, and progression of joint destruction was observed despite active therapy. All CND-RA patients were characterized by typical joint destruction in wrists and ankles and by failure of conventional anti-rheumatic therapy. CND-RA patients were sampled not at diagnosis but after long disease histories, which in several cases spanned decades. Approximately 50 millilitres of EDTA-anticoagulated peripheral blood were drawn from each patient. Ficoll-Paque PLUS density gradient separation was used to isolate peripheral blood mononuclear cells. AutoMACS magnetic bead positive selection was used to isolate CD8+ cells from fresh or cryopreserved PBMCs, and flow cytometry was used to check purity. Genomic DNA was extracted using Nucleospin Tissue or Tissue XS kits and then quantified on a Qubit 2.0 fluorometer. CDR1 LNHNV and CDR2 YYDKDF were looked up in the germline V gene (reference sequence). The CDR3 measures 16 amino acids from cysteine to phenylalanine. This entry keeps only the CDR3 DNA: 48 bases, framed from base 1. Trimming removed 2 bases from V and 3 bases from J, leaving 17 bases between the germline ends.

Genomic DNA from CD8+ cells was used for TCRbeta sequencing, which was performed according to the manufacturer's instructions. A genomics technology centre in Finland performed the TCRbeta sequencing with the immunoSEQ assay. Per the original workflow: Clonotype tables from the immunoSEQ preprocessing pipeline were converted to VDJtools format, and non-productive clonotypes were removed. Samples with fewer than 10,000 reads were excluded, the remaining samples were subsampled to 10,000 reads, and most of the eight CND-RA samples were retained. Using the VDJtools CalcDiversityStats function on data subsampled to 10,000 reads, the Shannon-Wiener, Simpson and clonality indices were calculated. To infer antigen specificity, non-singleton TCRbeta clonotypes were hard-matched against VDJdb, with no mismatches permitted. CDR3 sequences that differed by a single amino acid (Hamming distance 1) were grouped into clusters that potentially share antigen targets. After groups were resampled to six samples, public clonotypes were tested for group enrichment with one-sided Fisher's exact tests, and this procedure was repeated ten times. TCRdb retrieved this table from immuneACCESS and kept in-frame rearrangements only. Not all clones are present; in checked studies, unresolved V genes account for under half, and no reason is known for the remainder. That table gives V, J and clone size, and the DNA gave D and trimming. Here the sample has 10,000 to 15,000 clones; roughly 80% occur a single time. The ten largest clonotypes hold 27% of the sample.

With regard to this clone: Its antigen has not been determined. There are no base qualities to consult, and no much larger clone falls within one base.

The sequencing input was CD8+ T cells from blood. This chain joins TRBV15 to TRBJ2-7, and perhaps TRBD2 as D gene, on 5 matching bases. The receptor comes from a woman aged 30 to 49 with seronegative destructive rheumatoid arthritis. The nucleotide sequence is TGTGCCACCAGCAGACCCGGACTCACACCGATCTACGAGCAGTACTTC. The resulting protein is CATSRPGLTPIYEQYF.